The 21 T cell receptor beta chains in this list originate from one sample, sequenced in a study of blood T cell repertoires in COVID-19. TCRdb's copy holds only in-frame clones and misses some; the assay was immunoSEQ multiplex PCR. The repertoire holds just over 15,000 clones, with roughly 80% as singletons. Sample: peripheral blood. These receptors came from a human donor in a cohort sampled during active COVID-19.

The rearrangement joins TRBV28 to TRBJ1-5; D uncertain. The CDR3 is made up of 20 amino acids. The germline CDR1 and CDR2 sequences are MDHEN and SYDVKM. Between the trimmed V and J ends, which lost 5 bases and 0 bases, there was a span of 26 bases. CDR3 nucleotide sequence: TGTGCCAGCAGTCCTATCAAAGCGGGTTTTTGGGTAGATAGCAATCAGCCCCAGCATTTT. This encodes CASSPIKAGFWVDSNQPQHF.

The chain recombines TRBV5-4 with TRBJ1-6, with 7 bases aligning to TRBD1. The V and J ends lost 4 bases and 7 bases, in that order; junction bases with no gene match: 14. The CDR3 has 17 amino acids. Germline CDR1 SGHNT, CDR2 YYREEE (reference sequence). CDR3 in DNA: TGTGCCAGCAGCCTGAGCCACGGGACAGTTGACAATTCACCCCTCCACTTT. It codes for CASSLSHGTVDNSPLHF.

The chain couples TRBV4-3 to TRBJ2-7; the match to TRBD2 covers 16 bases. Germline V CDR1 and CDR2: LGHNA, YSLEER. This CDR3 is 20 amino acids long. V trimming: 4 bases; J trimming: 2 bases; junction bases outside the gene matches: 14. The CDR3 region is CASSRGLAGGPFFSAYEQYF. DNA of the CDR3: TGCGCCAGCAGCCGGGGACTAGCGGGGGGGCCCTTCTTCTCGGCCTACGAGCAGTACTTC.

In regard to this clone: One end of the junction is discordant with germline, which a read error may explain. This rearrangement joins TRBV10-3 to TRBJ2-3, with D unresolved. The CDR3 loop spans 12 amino acids. Germline loops: CDR1 ENHRY, CDR2 SYGVKD. The CDR3 sequence is CAISESKSSKDF. The CDR3 DNA sequence: TGTGCCATCAGTGAGTCGAAGTCTAGTAAGGATTTT.

The chain is built from TRBV18 and TRBJ2-2; TRBD1 aligns across 12 bases. This CDR3 contains 16 residues. The J segment lost 5 bases and the V segment lost 2 bases, leaving 3 bases of the junction unmatched. Germline loops: CDR1 KGHSH, CDR2 LQKENI. Here the CDR3 DNA reads TGTGCCAGCTCACCAGGGACAGGGGGCAGGACCGGGGAGCTGTTTTTT. Amino acid sequence: CASSPGTGGRTGELFF.

The V call is TRBV28, the J call TRBJ2-1, with TRBD1 identical over 7 bases. The CDR3 covers 16 residues. Germline CDR1 and CDR2: MDHEN and SYDVKM. J was trimmed by 4 bases and V by 3 bases; bases with no gene match: 9. CDR3 nucleotides: TGTGCCAGCAGTTTTCTAGGGGACAGTGGGTACAATGAGCAGTTCTTC. Amino acid sequence: CASSFLGDSGYNEQFF.

On this clone itself: Other DNA sequences of this sample code for an identical CDR3. V usage is TRBV18 and J usage is TRBJ2-7; TRBD1 matches 9 bases. From germline, CDR1 is KGHSH and CDR2 LQKENI. The V segment lost 3 bases and the J segment 4 bases; nucleotides outside the gene matches: 4. The CDR3 sequence is 14 residues long. The CDR3 loop reads CASSPRTGEYEQYF. The CDR3 nucleotides read TGTGCCAGCTCACCCCGGACAGGGGAATACGAGCAGTACTTC.

The V call is TRBV7-7, the J call TRBJ2-5, with 9 bases aligning to TRBD1. J was trimmed by 2 bases and V by 0 bases; bases with no gene match: 1. Germline CDR1 SSHAT, CDR2 FNYEAQ (reference sequence). The CDR3 covers 15 residues. CDR3 in amino acids: CASSLAGTGQETQYF. The CDR3 coding sequence is TGTGCCAGCAGCTTAGCCGGGACAGGGCAAGAGACCCAGTACTTC.

The chain joins TRBV9 to TRBJ2-1; TRBD2 agrees at 16 bases. V dropped 4 bases and J dropped 0; count of bases not matched to a gene: 10. Germline CDR1 SGDLS, CDR2 YYNGEE. This CDR3 comprises 20 residues. In DNA, the CDR3 is TGTGCCAGCAGCCCGGAGGGACTAGCGGGAGGGCGGAGCTCCTACAATGAGCAGTTCTTC. Its translation is CASSPEGLAGGRSSYNEQFF.

This chain joins TRBV5-5 and TRBJ2-3; TRBD2 agrees at 11 bases. Trimming removed 0 bases from V and 4 bases from J; junction bases left unmatched: 10. This CDR3 has 18 residues. Germline CDR1 SGHKS, CDR2 YYEKEE (reference sequence). CDR3 DNA sequence: TGTGCCAGCAGCTTGGGGACTAGCGGGCCCATGGGAGCAGATACGCAGTATTTT. Amino acids: CASSLGTSGPMGADTQYF.

By frequency in the sample, this clone is large. J is TRBJ2-3 and V is TRBV27, with D unresolved. Per the germline V gene, CDR1 is MNHEY and CDR2 is SMNVEV (reference sequence). With 5 bases removed from V and 2 bases from J, the gap between germline ends came to 11 bases. The CDR3 runs 14 residues. The DNA for the CDR3 is TGTGCCAGCAGTATGAGTCACGCCACAGATACGCAGTATTTT. It encodes CASSMSHATDTQYF.

A single count supports this clone. The chain joins TRBV5-4 to TRBJ2-5; TRBD1 might be the D (6 bases). V gave up 0 bases and J gave up 2 bases, with 14 bases separating them. The CDR3 is 16 amino acids. CDR1 is SGHNT and CDR2 is YYREEE in the germline V gene (reference sequence). As DNA, the CDR3 is TGTGCCAGCAGCTTGGGGGGGCAGGCCGTTCAAGAGACCCAGTACTTC. Translation gives CASSLGGQAVQETQYF.

This clone occurred a few times. V usage is TRBV18 and J usage is TRBJ2-7; 12 bases map to TRBD1. Unmatched junction bases numbered 7, after V lost 4 bases and J lost 6 bases. The CDR3 loop spans 15 amino acids. The germline V gene encodes CDR1 KGHSH and CDR2 LQKENI. CDR3 DNA: TGTGCCAGCTCACAACGGGACAGGGGGCTTATCGAGCAGTACTTC. This gives the protein CASSQRDRGLIEQYF.

This rearrangement joins TRBV4-1 to TRBJ2-7; 10 nucleotides agree with TRBD2. The CDR3 runs 16 residues. V lost 1 base, J lost 5 bases, and 8 bases stayed unmatched. Germline values: CDR1 MGHRA, CDR2 YSYEKL. The CDR3 sequence is CASSQAWPSGSDEQYF. The CDR3, as DNA: TGCGCCAGCAGCCAAGCTTGGCCTAGCGGGAGTGACGAGCAGTACTTC.

The chain combines TRBV27 with TRBJ2-2; TRBD2 matches at 8 bases. The germline V gene has CDR1 MNHEY and CDR2 SMNVEV (reference sequence). The CDR3 length is 16 residues. J was trimmed by 5 bases and V by 4 bases; bases with no gene match: 9. Here the CDR3 reads CASSSPAGEGTGELFF. The DNA for the CDR3 is TGTGCCAGCAGTTCACCAGCGGGAGAAGGGACCGGGGAGCTGTTTTTT.

This clone was seen a handful of times. The chain combines TRBV19 with TRBJ1-5; 9 bases are shared with TRBD1. The CDR3 consists of 17 residues. With 0 bases clipped from V and 3 bases from J, the junction kept 6 bases outside the gene matches. The germline gives CDR1 LNHDA, CDR2 SQIVND (reference sequence). CDR3 coding DNA: TGTGCCAGTAGTATAGAGGTGGGACAGGGCAACAATCAGCCCCAGCATTTT. It codes for CASSIEVGQGNNQPQHF.

The chain links TRBV4-1 to TRBJ1-5; D possibly corresponds to TRBD1 (6 bases). V was cut by 0 bases and J by 2 bases, with 8 bases left in between. This CDR3 has 15 amino acids. The germline CDR1 and CDR2 sequences are MGHRA and YSYEKL. The CDR3 spells CASSQEYRGNQPQHF. Here the CDR3 DNA reads TGCGCCAGCAGCCAAGAGTACAGGGGCAATCAGCCCCAGCATTTT.

This rearrangement joins TRBV3-1 (or the pseudogene TRBV3-2) to TRBJ2-5; 7 bases match TRBD2. Germline V gene sequence: CDR1 LGHDT, CDR2 YNNKEL (reference sequence). V gave up 1 base and J gave up 2 bases; unmatched junction bases: 7. The CDR3 consists of 16 residues. CDR3 bases: TGTGCCAGCAGCCAAGTCGTTAGGGACTATCAAGAGACCCAGTACTTC. Its protein is CASSQVVRDYQETQYF.

The gene calls are TRBV19 and TRBJ1-6; D not certain. Trimming removed 0 bases at V and 2 bases at J, with 11 bases between. Germline V gene lookup returns CDR1 LNHDA and CDR2 SQIVND (reference sequence). The CDR3 runs to 17 residues. CDR3 in DNA: TGTGCCAGTAGTATAGATCGAGGGATCACCTATAATTCACCCCTCCACTTT. Encoded protein: CASSIDRGITYNSPLHF.

This clone turned up a few times. V usage is TRBV30 and J usage is TRBJ2-7; D is possibly TRBD1 (6 bases). Germline lookup yields CDR1 GTSNPN and CDR2 SVGIG (reference sequence). V shed 6 bases and J shed 2 bases, with 17 bases lying between them. The CDR3 length is 14 residues. The CDR3 region has the DNA TGTGCCTGCCCAAAACCGGGACAAACCTACGAGCAGTACTTC. Amino acids: CACPKPGQTYEQYF.

This clone appeared a single time. V and J are TRBV7-9 and TRBJ2-1; tentatively, D is TRBD1 (6 bases). The length of the CDR3 is 16 residues. Germline-derived CDR1 and CDR2 are SEHNR and FQNEAQ (reference sequence). V was trimmed by 5 bases and J by 2 bases, leaving 16 bases between them. CDR3: CASSPSGGQTYNEQFF. CDR3 DNA: TGTGCCAGCAGCCCGTCCGGAGGACAGACCTACAATGAGCAGTTCTTC.